A single T cell receptor beta chain is shown here with its context. The V and J ends lost 0 bases and 3 bases respectively, with 12 bases between them. The CDR3 totals 15 residues. Germline V lookup: CDR1 MGHRA, CDR2 YSYEKL. Methods used by the authors: For nucleated cells, counts were estimated from reference gene primer amplification. Sequencing used immunoSEQ multiplex PCR; TCRdb keeps in-frame clones, though not all of them. The V and J calls and the clone size are those of that table, but D and trimming were determined from the DNA. Of 120,000 or so clones in the sample, roughly 91% were seen once. The source of the sample is a study of blood T cell repertoires in COVID-19.

The TCR originated in a human donor in a cohort sampled during active COVID-19. Sample: peripheral blood. V gene TRBV4-1 combines with J gene TRBJ2-7; D gene unclear. The CDR3 here is CASSQDKLLFYEQYF. The CDR3 nucleotides read TGCGCCAGCAGCCAAGATAAACTCCTTTTCTACGAGCAGTACTTC.